Detailed here is one TCR beta chain. This clonotype has at least ten counts. Its antigen remains unidentified. Base qualities are not at hand, and no much larger clone is one base apart. TCR beta CDR3 regions were amplified from RNA transcripts. For the first round of RT-PCR on the TCR CDR3, the HTBI primer set was used together with the Qiagen OneStep RT-PCR kit. A second multiplex PCR round built the libraries, followed by size selection and purification. The libraries were sequenced on an Illumina HiSeq2000 using paired-end 100 bp reads. The authors processed their data as follows. SOAPnuke was used to process the raw data, with reads discarded if the reads contained adapters or uncalled bases, had a mean Phred below 15, or lacked an exact constant-primer or identifier match. COPE v1.2.5 was used to merge high-quality paired reads, and clonotypes were defined as unique nucleotide sequences. MiTCR v1.1 was used to align clonotypes to the IMGT TRBV, TRBD and TRBJ reference segments. The analysis was restricted to V-J combinations with a frequency above 0.0001, which together covered about 99% of the repertoires. The TCS score was defined as F50 (clonal expansion) divided by E x V (chaos), with BLOSUM62-based TCRdist calculated between CDR3 peptides within each V-J. Welch's t-statistics and random forest reduced roughly 540 V-J features to 13, which were used in a naive Bayes classifier (R e1071). TCRdb trimmed public reads at Q25 via fastp, called clones via MiXCR and kept in-frame beta chains. Merged by CDR3 protein, the rows form single entries marked with the most common genes and DNA. In this record, the V and J calls reflect TCRdb's handling and not the investigators' own analysis. This sample comprises approximately 210,000 distinct CDR3 sequences, roughly a sixth of them detected only once. Jointly, the top ten make up 50% of the sample.

The sample comes from a study of T cells in Graves' hyperthyroidism and ophthalmopathy (dated 2019 in TCRdb). Turning to the overall study: Peripheral blood was collected at initial diagnosis, before any treatment. The study also compared thyroid tissue and blood T-cell repertoires from about six Graves' hyperthyroidism patients. After blood sampling, hyperthyroidism patients were treated with methimazole at a starting dose of 30 mg daily, and ophthalmopathy patients were treated with high-dose intravenous methylprednisolone. Whether ophthalmopathy could be predicted prospectively was tested in an independent validation cohort made up of under 20 hyperthyroidism patients plus 17 patients who later progressed to ophthalmopathy. According to the paper, TCR Vbeta CDR3 sequencing was carried out on about 140 peripheral blood samples, which came from 40 to 45 ophthalmopathy, under 85 hyperthyroidism and 17 progressor patients. For training and testing, the 100 or so patients in the discovery cohort were randomly divided in a 7:3 ratio. To identify distinguishing TCR V-J signatures, a discovery cohort of 90 to 100 patients was used, comprising 43 with Graves' ophthalmopathy and around 60 with stable Graves' hyperthyroidism. Study-level results and caveats: In cross-validation, a model built on a 13 V-J signature told ophthalmopathy apart from stable hyperthyroidism with approximately 91% sensitivity and approximately 81% specificity, and in testing the same model reached 80%/75%. In validation, the model predicted progression to ophthalmopathy a median of roughly 6.1 months before onset, with over 60% sensitivity and almost 75% specificity. Blood samples also contained most of the expanded thyroid clonotypes (frequency above 0.001), which suggests that blood repertoires may reflect thyroid immune responses. No statistical method was used to set the sample size in advance, and investigators knew the group allocation.

Graves' hyperthyroidism was defined as stable when no progression to ophthalmopathy occurred over 18 months of follow-up. The hyperthyroidism patients were between 18 and 65 years old and newly diagnosed, with a disease duration of less than 2 months. Exclusion was applied to patients with uncontrolled infections, other autoimmune diseases, pregnancy or lactation. Diagnoses were based on clinical symptoms, serum thyroxine and TRAb, thyroid ultrasound and orbital computed tomography. PBMCs were isolated from 8 to 10 ml of fresh peripheral blood by Ficoll-Paque density gradient centrifugation. Total RNA was extracted with Trizol reagent, and quality was checked on an Agilent 2100 Bioanalyzer. V has 5 bases trimmed and J has 4 bases trimmed; junction bases matching no gene number 11. CDR1 is given as MNHEY and CDR2 as SMNVEV, both from the germline V gene (reference sequence). The CDR3 runs 17 amino acids, cysteine and phenylalanine included. Just CDR3 DNA is preserved here, 51 bases in frame from base 1.

This receptor was obtained from a man in his forties or fifties with Graves' hyperthyroidism. Sequenced: blood. The rearranged chain carries TRBV27 and TRBJ2-1; TRBD2 lines up with 10 middle nucleotides. The CDR3 protein: CASSHSSGSQIYNEQFF. The nucleotides are TGTGCCAGCAGTCACTCTAGCGGGAGCCAAATTTACAATGAGCAGTTCTTC.